Listed below are T cell receptor beta chains from one sample, sequenced in a study of regulatory T cells in long-lasting Graves disease. From the multiplex PCR reads, TCRdb called clonotypes with MiXCR, one entry per CDR3 protein. The data hold hundreds of thousands of distinct CDR3 sequences, with around 20% observed a single time. Sequenced here: peripheral blood mononuclear cells (PBMCs), sampled when the disease was refractory, from a patient treated with antithyroid drugs. All receptors derive from a female donor with Graves disease. Both conserved end residues are part of each CDR3. D genes are given only for firm matches. Expanded clones get a size class; other rows say once, few or many, or leave the size out.

CSARGGGAGAASGEQFF	TGCAGTGCTAGAGGAGGGGGGGCGGGAGCGGCCTCGGGTGAGCAGTTCTTC	17	-	TRBV20-1	TRBJ2-1	-
CASGGDSYTGNTEAFF	TGTGCTAGTGGGGGGGACAGTTACACGGGGAACACTGAAGCTTTCTTT	16	many	TRBV12-5	TRBJ1-1	TRBD1
CASSIQGALYEQYF	TGTGCCAGCAGTATACAGGGGGCCCTCTACGAGCAGTACTTC	14	few	TRBV6-1	TRBJ2-7	TRBD1
CSAPSGNAIYF	TGCAGTGCCCCCTCTGGAAACGCCATATATTTT	11	-	TRBV20-1	TRBJ1-3	-
CASSLAYQETQYF	TGTGCCAGCAGTTTGGCTTACCAAGAGACCCAGTACTTC	13	many	TRBV28	TRBJ2-5	-
CASSLRTGSVTTGELFF	TGTGCCAGTAGTCTTCGGACAGGGAGTGTTACCACCGGGGAGCTGTTTTTT	17	-	TRBV19	TRBJ2-2	TRBD1
CSANPGTSGGYEQYF	TGCAGTGCTAATCCCGGGACTAGCGGAGGATACGAGCAGTACTTC	15	many	TRBV20-1	TRBJ2-7	TRBD2
CASSESGWDEQFF	TGTGCCAGCAGTGAATCGGGATGGGATGAGCAGTTCTTC	13	-	TRBV6-1	TRBJ2-1	-
CASTPGTETNYGYTF	TGTGCCAGCACCCCCGGGACAGAGACGAACTATGGCTACACCTTC	15	many	TRBV3-1	TRBJ1-2	TRBD1
CSARVGGQPQHF	TGCAGTGCTAGAGTCGGGGGACAGCCCCAGCATTTT	12	-	TRBV20-1	TRBJ1-5	-
CASSQPTRGNTIYF	TGCGCCAGCAGCCAACCGACGAGAGGAAACACCATATATTTT	14	-	TRBV4-1	TRBJ1-3	-
CASSLRQGSRRSPLHF	TGTGCCAGCAGTTTACGACAGGGTAGCAGGAGGTCACCCCTCCACTTT	16	many	TRBV28	TRBJ1-6	TRBD1
CASRGLTGTYEQYF	TGCGCCAGCAGAGGACTAACCGGGACCTACGAGCAGTACTTC	14	few	TRBV5-1	TRBJ2-7	-
CASSEVRNQPQHF	TGTGCCAGCAGTGAGGTCCGCAATCAGCCCCAGCATTTT	13	many	TRBV2	TRBJ1-5	-
CASSLAGGPQHF	TGTGCCAGCAGCTTGGCAGGGGGGCCCCAGCATTTT	12	few	TRBV5-5	TRBJ1-5	TRBD1
CASSAGGLNTEAFF	TGTGCCAGCAGCGCAGGGGGCTTGAACACTGAAGCTTTCTTT	14	many	TRBV11-3	TRBJ1-1	TRBD1
CASSTRDYRNIQYF	TGTGCCAGCAGCACCAGGGACTATAGAAACATTCAGTACTTC	14	-	TRBV7-9	TRBJ2-4	TRBD2
CSVAGVGTEAFF	TGCAGCGTTGCTGGAGTAGGGACTGAAGCTTTCTTT	12	few	TRBV29-1	TRBJ1-1	-
CSASGGATKNIQYF	TGCAGTGCTAGCGGGGGGGCGACCAAAAACATTCAGTACTTC	14	few	TRBV20-1	TRBJ2-4	TRBD2
CASIPEGQGRMGTQYF	TGTGCCAGCATCCCAGAGGGGCAGGGGCGTATGGGGACCCAGTACTTC	16	many	TRBV6-1	TRBJ2-5	-
CSAGRGAGGNEKLFF	TGCAGTGCTGGGCGGGGGGCCGGGGGTAATGAAAAACTGTTTTTT	15	many	TRBV20-1	TRBJ1-4	-
CASSQVGDEQYF	TGCGCCAGCAGCCAAGTAGGGGACGAGCAGTACTTC	12	-	TRBV4-1	TRBJ2-7	-
CASIRTAGNTIYF	TGTGCCAGCATACGGACGGCTGGAAACACCATATATTTT	13	few	TRBV12-3/TRBV12-4	TRBJ1-3	-
CASSAGGWGGELFF	TGTGCCAGCAGCGCAGGGGGGTGGGGTGGGGAGCTGTTTTTT	14	many	TRBV11-2	TRBJ2-2	-
CASSYIGDPETQYF	TGTGCCAGCAGTTACATCGGGGATCCGGAGACCCAGTACTTC	14	-	TRBV6-9	TRBJ2-5	-
CASSFWDMKEAFF	TGTGCCAGCAGCTTCTGGGACATGAAGGAAGCTTTCTTT	13	-	TRBV13	TRBJ1-1	-
CASRNFWGRGPTYEQYF	TGTGCCAGCAGGAATTTTTGGGGCAGGGGACCCACCTACGAGCAGTACTTC	17	few	TRBV11-1	TRBJ2-7	-
CAWTPFGDRDWEQYF	TGTGCCTGGACACCTTTTGGGGACAGGGACTGGGAGCAGTACTTC	15	few	TRBV30	TRBJ2-7	TRBD1
CANSPQRGGNQPQHF	TGTGCCAACAGTCCTCAGCGGGGGGGCAATCAGCCCCAGCATTTT	15	-	TRBV6-2/TRBV6-3	TRBJ1-5	-
CATVGTGEWYEQYF	TGTGCCACCGTAGGGACAGGGGAATGGTACGAGCAGTACTTC	14	many	TRBV28	TRBJ2-7	TRBD1
CASVSLLFTEAFF	TGTGCCAGCGTATCCCTCTTGTTCACTGAAGCTTTCTTT	13	many	TRBV27	TRBJ1-1	-
CSASSGTANEKLFF	TGCAGTGCTAGTTCTGGGACAGCTAATGAAAAACTGTTTTTT	14	few	TRBV20-1	TRBJ1-4	TRBD1
CSVDQGRGSISYEQYF	TGCAGCGTTGACCAAGGTAGGGGGTCCATCTCCTACGAGCAGTACTTC	16	many	TRBV29-1	TRBJ2-7	-
CASSPRLARGQETQYF	TGTGCCAGCAGCCCCAGACTAGCTAGGGGCCAAGAGACCCAGTACTTC	16	few	TRBV7-3	TRBJ2-5	TRBD2
CSVEDETPGGFF	TGCAGCGTTGAAGATGAGACCCCTGGGGGGTTCTTT	12	-	TRBV29-1	TRBJ1-1	-
CASSLGGPPQYF	TGTGCCAGCAGCTTAGGGGGGCCCCCCCAGTACTTC	12	few	TRBV7-3	TRBJ2-7	-
CASSLDIAGGTYEQYF	TGTGCCAGCAGCTTGGACATAGCGGGAGGTACCTACGAGCAGTACTTC	16	many	TRBV5-6	TRBJ2-7	TRBD2
CASSLPVVSYNEQFF	TGTGCCAGCAGTTTACCGGTAGTCTCCTACAATGAGCAGTTCTTC	15	-	TRBV28	TRBJ2-1	-
CASSDVGTTNEKLFF	TGTGCCAGCAGCGATGTCGGGACGACTAATGAAAAACTGTTTTTT	15	many	TRBV11-3	TRBJ1-4	-